A single sample gave rise to the 30 T cell receptor beta chains below, sequenced in a study of cytomegalovirus exposure and HLA in healthy donors. PCR involved 60 Vbeta and 13 Jbeta primers. Profiled with immunoSEQ multiplex PCR; TCRdb holds only in-frame clones, not every one. The repertoire table contains around 70,000 clones. The sample was PBMCs. Receptors were obtained from a man aged 40-50 years in good health and CMV-seronegative.

The chain is built from TRBV5-1 and TRBJ2-7, with 13 nucleotides matching TRBD2. Per germline, CDR1 SGHRS and CDR2 YFSETQ. The CDR3 runs 15 residues. Trimming took 5 bases from V and 2 from J; bases not matched to a gene: 4. CDR3 DNA sequence: TGCGCCAGCAGTCGGGGGACTAGCGGGGCCTACGAGCAGTACTTC. As protein: CASSRGTSGAYEQYF.

The chain uses TRBV7-9 and TRBJ1-5, with a tentative D call TRBD1 (6 bases). Germline lookup yields CDR1 SEHNR and CDR2 FQNEAQ (reference sequence). V was cut by 3 bases and J by 1 base, with 10 bases left in between. The CDR3 is 15 amino acids. DNA of the CDR3: TGTGCCAGCAGCTTCGCAGGGGTGAGCAATCAGCCCCAGCATTTT. Residues: CASSFAGVSNQPQHF.

The chain joins TRBV28 to TRBJ2-2, with D possibly being TRBD1 (5 bases). CDR3 length: 16 amino acids. CDR1 is MDHEN, CDR2 SYDVKM, per germline. Deletions cut 2 bases from V and 4 bases from J, with 14 bases between. The CDR3 DNA reads as TGTGCCAGCAGTTTAAGTGTAGGACACCTCACCGGGGAGCTGTTTTTT. This translates into CASSLSVGHLTGELFF. The full variable domain, rest sourced from reference TRBV28 and TRBJ2-2, is DVKVTQSSRYLVKRTGEKVFLECVQDMDHENMFWYRQDPGLGLRLIYFSYDVKMKEKGDIPEGYSVSREKKERFSLILESASTNQTSMYLCASSLSVGHLTGELFFGEGSRLTVL.

The chain joins TRBV15 to TRBJ2-2; 7 bases align to TRBD2. The CDR3 consists of 16 residues. CDR1 and CDR2 from the germline V gene are LNHNV and YYDKDF (reference sequence). Trimming at V came to 0 bases and at J to 7 bases, leaving 8 bases not matched to a gene. The DNA of the CDR3 is TGTGCCACCAGCAGAGATGGGGGGGAGACTGGCGGGGAGCTGTTTTTT. Amino acids: CATSRDGGETGGELFF.

The chain joins TRBV7-9 to TRBJ1-1, with 8 bases lining up with TRBD1. Trimming cost V 4 bases and J 5 bases; bases outside gene matches: 6. CDR3 length: 14 residues. CDR1 SEHNR and CDR2 FQNEAQ come from the germline V gene (reference sequence). The CDR3 sequence is CASSWGQARTEAFF. Written as DNA, the CDR3 is TGTGCCAGCAGCTGGGGACAGGCGAGGACTGAAGCTTTCTTT.

This chain uses TRBV10-1 with TRBJ2-7; 10 bases map to TRBD1. Germline V gene data show CDR1 as WNHNN and CDR2 as SYGVQD (reference sequence). Unmatched junction bases numbered 1, after V lost 2 bases and J lost 3 bases. CDR3 length equals 14 residues. The CDR3 region has the DNA TGCGCCAGCAGTGAGGGGACAGGGGTCTACGAGCAGTACTTC. It yields the protein CASSEGTGVYEQYF.

The chain is built from TRBV5-6 and TRBJ1-3, with TRBD1 as a possible D gene (6 bases). The CDR3 is 18 amino acids. The germline V and J ends were trimmed by 4 bases and 0 bases, with 20 bases remaining between them. Germline V lookup: CDR1 SGHDT, CDR2 YYEEEE. CDR3 loop: CASSGIQGHLLSGNTIYF. The CDR3 region has the DNA TGTGCCAGCAGCGGGATACAGGGACACCTCCTCTCTGGAAACACCATATATTTT.

The rearrangement joins TRBV7-2 to TRBJ1-5, with a possible D match to TRBD1 (6 bases). V was trimmed by 5 bases and J by 5 bases, leaving 16 bases between them. This CDR3 contains 15 residues. Germline V lookup: CDR1 SGHTA, CDR2 FQGNSA. The CDR3 loop reads CASSQVGQGYQPQHF. The CDR3 DNA follows: TGTGCCAGCAGCCAAGTTGGGCAGGGGTATCAGCCCCAGCATTTT.

The chain recombines TRBV28 with TRBJ2-7; TRBD1 aligns across 11 bases. Looked up from germline, CDR1 is MDHEN and CDR2 is SYDVKM. The CDR3 covers 15 residues. V gave up 2 bases and J gave up 7 bases; unmatched junction bases: 7. This CDR3 reads CASSLIGQGAREQYF. DNA of the CDR3: TGTGCCAGCAGTTTAATCGGACAGGGGGCGAGAGAGCAGTACTTC.

On this clone itself: One end of the junction does not line up with germline, which may come from a read error. The chain employs TRBV4-3 and TRBJ2-7, with 8 bases fitting TRBD1. The CDR3 spans 15 residues. The germline V gene has CDR1 LGHNA and CDR2 YSLEER. The CDR3 bases are TGCGCCAGCAGCCAAGAGTTTTTAGGGTCGGGACAGGTTAACTTC. This translates into CASSQEFLGSGQVNF.

The chain couples TRBV11-2 to TRBJ2-7; 8 bases map to TRBD2. This CDR3 has 15 amino acids. The junction had 11 bases not matched to a gene; V was cut back by 5 bases and J by 5 bases. Per the germline V gene, CDR1 is SGHAT and CDR2 is FQNNGV. The CDR3 loop is CASSPGGARSDEQYF. CDR3 in DNA: TGTGCCAGCAGCCCGGGGGGGGCCCGGAGCGACGAGCAGTACTTC.

The V gene is TRBV9, the J gene TRBJ1-1, with 8 bases that match TRBD1. The germline gives CDR1 SGDLS, CDR2 YYNGEE. Germline trimming cut 2 bases from V and 9 bases from J; bases unmatched to any gene: 3. The CDR3 is 12 residues long. CDR3 region: CASSVGRGQAFF. The CDR3 DNA reads TGTGCCAGCAGCGTCGGCAGGGGGCAAGCTTTCTTT. The variable domain in full, completed from reference TRBV9 and TRBJ1-1, reads DSGVTQTPKHLITATGQRVTLRCSPRSGDLSVYWYQQSLDQGLQFLIQYYNGEERAKGNILERFSAQQFPDLHSELNLSSLELGDSALYFCASSVGRGQAFFGQGTRLTVV.

The chain combines TRBV19 with TRBJ1-1, with D uncertain. Germline lookup yields CDR1 LNHDA and CDR2 SQIVND (reference sequence). Trimming cost V 1 base and J 8 bases, with 14 bases left between them. The CDR3 spans 14 residues. CDR3 nucleotides: TGTGCCAGTAGTATAGCTGTCGGACTGGGCGAAGCTTTCTTT. Translation: CASSIAVGLGEAFF.

The rearrangement uses TRBV2 and TRBJ1-1; D is unresolved. V shed 7 bases and J shed 1 base, with 10 bases lying between them. CDR3 length equals 13 residues. CDR1 and CDR2 from the germline V gene are SNHLY and FYNNEI. The CDR3 is CASTSAGNTEAFF. The CDR3 nucleotides read TGTGCCAGCACTTCTGCGGGGAACACTGAAGCTTTCTTT. The whole variable domain, remainder taken from reference TRBV2 and TRBJ1-1, is EPEVTQTPSHQVTQMGQEVILRCVPISNHLYFYWYRQILGQKVEFLVSFYNNEISEKSEIFDDQFSVERPDGSNFTLKIRSTKLEDSAMYFCASTSAGNTEAFFGQGTRLTVV.

The chain couples TRBV30 to TRBJ2-1, with D hard to call. This CDR3 contains 11 residues. Germline CDR1 GTSNPN, CDR2 SVGIG (reference sequence). V was shortened by 1 base and J by 11 bases, with 9 bases between the two germline ends. CDR3 residues: CAWSAQDKQFF. DNA for the CDR3: TGTGCCTGGAGTGCCCAGGATAAGCAGTTCTTC.

This chain links TRBV4-1 with TRBJ2-3, with TRBD2 matching 10 bases. This CDR3 region has 16 residues. The germline V gene has CDR1 MGHRA and CDR2 YSYEKL. V gave up 5 bases and J gave up 3 bases; unmatched junction bases: 8. As DNA, the CDR3 is TGCGCCAGCAGCACGCAGCGGGGGGGATTTACAGATACGCAGTATTTT. Translation: CASSTQRGGFTDTQYF.

The chain joins TRBV9 to TRBJ2-1; the match to TRBD2 covers 8 bases. The CDR3 sequence is 15 residues long. The trim removed 1 base at V and 6 bases at J, leaving 6 bases unmatched. Germline V gives CDR1 SGDLS, CDR2 YYNGEE. The CDR3 loop is CASSVRAGGPNEQFF. CDR3 sequence (DNA): TGTGCCAGCAGCGTAAGGGCGGGAGGACCCAATGAGCAGTTCTTC. Looking up the rest from reference TRBV9 and TRBJ2-1 gives the full variable domain: DSGVTQTPKHLITATGQRVTLRCSPRSGDLSVYWYQQSLDQGLQFLIQYYNGEERAKGNILERFSAQQFPDLHSELNLSSLELGDSALYFCASSVRAGGPNEQFFGPGTRLTVL.

The genes are TRBV5-1 and TRBJ2-7; no definite D call. Germline V gives CDR1 SGHRS, CDR2 YFSETQ. The V end was cut by 4 bases, the J end by 2 bases, with 7 bases between. The CDR3 totals 12 residues. The CDR3 protein is CASSIETYEQYF. The CDR3 DNA follows: TGCGCCAGCAGCATAGAAACCTACGAGCAGTACTTC.

The chain combines TRBV7-7 with TRBJ2-1; 7 positions agree with TRBD1. This CDR3 is 13 amino acids long. The germline gives CDR1 SSHAT, CDR2 FNYEAQ (reference sequence). After removal of 4 bases from V and 5 bases from J, the junction contained 2 bases not matched to a gene. CDR3 in DNA: TGTGCCAGCAGCTCAGACAGGGACAATGAGCAGTTCTTC. This codes for CASSSDRDNEQFF.

V gene TRBV19 combines with J gene TRBJ1-4, with a tentative D call TRBD1 (6 bases). This CDR3 region has 14 residues. In germline, CDR1 is LNHDA, CDR2 SQIVND (reference sequence). Trimming stripped 4 bases from V and 4 bases from J, with 10 bases between. The CDR3 nucleotides read TGTGCCAGTAGTAATTGGACAGTTAATGAAAAACTGTTTTTT. Amino acids: CASSNWTVNEKLFF.

The chain recombines TRBV19 with TRBJ2-7; TRBD1 is a possible D gene (6 bases). This CDR3 has 14 amino acids. The ends were cut back, 3 bases at V and 4 bases at J, with 13 bases in the middle. The V gene's germline CDR1 is LNHDA and CDR2 SQIVND (reference sequence). CDR3: CASSIPDSLYEQYF. The DNA of the CDR3 is TGTGCCAGTAGTATTCCGGACAGCCTTTACGAGCAGTACTTC.

The chain links TRBV13 to TRBJ2-1; 10 bases line up with TRBD1. The CDR3 sequence is 20 residues long. Germline assignment: CDR1 PRHDT and CDR2 FYEKMQ (reference sequence). The V segment lost 3 bases and the J segment 0 bases; nucleotides outside the gene matches: 14. The CDR3: CASSFRTGTGVLTSYNEQFF. CDR3 nucleotide sequence: TGTGCCAGCAGCTTCAGAACCGGGACAGGGGTCCTCACCTCCTACAATGAGCAGTTCTTC. The entire variable domain, with the rest obtained from reference TRBV13 and TRBJ2-1, is as follows: AAGVIQSPRHLIKEKRETATLKCYPIPRHDTVYWYQQGPGQDPQFLISFYEKMQSDKGSIPDRFSAQQFSDYHSELNMSSLELGDSALYFCASSFRTGTGVLTSYNEQFFGPGTRLTVL.

The V and J genes are TRBV7-9 and TRBJ1-4, with D possibly TRBD1 on 5 matching bases. The germline V gene encodes CDR1 SEHNR and CDR2 FQNEAQ (reference sequence). Trimming took 1 base from V and 8 from J, leaving 8 bases between them. This CDR3 contains 13 residues. The CDR3 DNA follows: TGTGCCAGCAGCTTAGGCGGGGGGGAAAAACTGTTTTTT. Protein product: CASSLGGGEKLFF.

This chain connects TRBV5-1 to TRBJ1-6; D not resolved. The ends were cut back, 1 base at V and 0 bases at J, with 17 bases in the middle. In germline, CDR1 is SGHRS, CDR2 YFSETQ. This CDR3 is 19 amino acids long. CDR3 amino acids: CASSLRSQETSSYNSPLHF. CDR3 sequence (DNA): TGCGCCAGCAGCTTGAGATCGCAAGAGACTAGCTCCTATAATTCACCCCTCCACTTT.

CDR3 loop: CASLGGVEQYF. The CDR3 DNA reads TGTGCCAGCTTGGGAGGGGTTGAGCAGTACTTC. The chain carries TRBV18 and TRBJ2-7; TRBD2 aligns across 7 bases. V was pared by 7 bases and J by 7 bases, with 4 bases of the junction left unmatched. Germline V gives CDR1 KGHSH, CDR2 LQKENI. The CDR3 is made up of 11 amino acids. The variable domain in full, with the rest retrieved from reference TRBV18 and TRBJ2-7, is NAGVMQNPRHLVRRRGQEARLRCSPMKGHSHVYWYRQLPEEGLKFMVYLQKENIIDESGMPKERFSAEFPKEGPSILRIQQVVRGDSAAYFCASLGGVEQYFGPGTRLTVT.

V is TRBV7-2 and J is TRBJ1-1, with D perhaps matching TRBD1 (5 bases). Trimming took off 4 bases at V and 3 bases at J, with 9 bases between the two ends. The length of the CDR3 is 13 residues. Germline CDR1 and CDR2: SGHTA and FQGNSA. The CDR3 spells CASSSGRDTEAFF. DNA of the CDR3: TGTGCCAGCAGCTCAGGGAGGGACACTGAAGCTTTCTTT. The full variable domain, completed using reference TRBV7-2 and TRBJ1-1, is GAGVSQSPSNKVTEKGKDVELRCDPISGHTALYWYRQSLGQGLEFLIYFQGNSAPDKSGLPSDRFSAERTGGSVSTLTIQRTQQEDSAVYLCASSSGRDTEAFFGQGTRLTVV.

The chain combines TRBV5-1 with TRBJ2-5; TRBD1 matches at 7 bases. The J call is doubtful: the DNA matches TRBJ2-7 better. The CDR3 consists of 14 residues. Germline V lookup: CDR1 SGHRS, CDR2 YFSETQ. The CDR3 reads CASSLGQGAHEQYF. The CDR3 coding sequence is TGCGCCAGCAGCTTGGGACAGGGCGCCCACGAGCAGTACTTC.

This chain links TRBV2 with TRBJ1-3; a weak D match, TRBD1 (6 bases). With 9 bases removed from V and 0 bases from J, the gap between germline ends came to 12 bases. Germline V lookup: CDR1 SNHLY, CDR2 FYNNEI. The CDR3 length is 14 residues. The CDR3 nucleotides read TGTGCCAGTAGACAGGAGCACTCTGGAAACACCATATATTTT. Amino acid sequence: CASRQEHSGNTIYF.

V gene TRBV6-1 combines with J gene TRBJ1-2, with D possibly matching TRBD1 (5 bases). This CDR3 comprises 13 residues. The germline V gene has CDR1 MNHNS and CDR2 SASEGT. V was clipped by 2 bases and J by 5 bases, with 9 bases between them. CDR3 sequence (DNA): TGTGCCAGCAGTGAACCGCAGGGTTATGGCTACACCTTC. Translating gives CASSEPQGYGYTF.

J is TRBJ2-5 and V is TRBV15; D not resolved. V lost 1 base to trimming and J lost 1 base, with 13 bases between them. Per germline, CDR1 LNHNV and CDR2 YYDKDF (reference sequence). The CDR3 covers 16 residues. CDR3 in DNA: TGTGCCACCAGCAGAGGGAGAGGTCGAGCCCAAGAGACCCAGTACTTC. It encodes CATSRGRGRAQETQYF.